A single T cell receptor (beta chain) is shown here with its context. Its specificity is not known. Baseline, cycle 4 day 1, and cycle 7 day 1 were the blood sampling points. The CDR3 has 12 amino acids. V was clipped by 3 bases and J by 1 base, with 5 bases between them. Germline V lookup: CDR1 SGHRS, CDR2 YFSETQ. Sequenced by immunoSEQ multiplex PCR; TCRdb stores in-frame clones only, minus some. The data show about 33,000 clones, with 65% to 85% seen just once and 20% to 25% held by the top ten. This entry comes from a study of OX40 agonist ivuxolimab in advanced cancers. Looking at the study overall: In three patients, partial responses were observed, one with hepatocellular carcinoma and two with cutaneous melanoma. Points from the study as a whole: There was clonal expansion of CD4+ and CD8+ blood T cells by week 6 at 0.1 to 3.0 mg/kg. The investigators did not determine what antigen specificity the expanded peripheral T cells had.

The sequences come from CD4+ or CD8+ T cells sorted from blood, collected in a trial of the OX40 agonist ivuxolimab. J is TRBJ2-7 and V is TRBV5-1; no reliable D call. The sequence was obtained from an adult with an advanced solid tumor such as melanoma, head and neck, liver or kidney cancer. CDR3 coding DNA: TGCGCCAGCAGCTCTATTTCCTACGAGCAGTACTTC. Translation: CASSSISYEQYF.